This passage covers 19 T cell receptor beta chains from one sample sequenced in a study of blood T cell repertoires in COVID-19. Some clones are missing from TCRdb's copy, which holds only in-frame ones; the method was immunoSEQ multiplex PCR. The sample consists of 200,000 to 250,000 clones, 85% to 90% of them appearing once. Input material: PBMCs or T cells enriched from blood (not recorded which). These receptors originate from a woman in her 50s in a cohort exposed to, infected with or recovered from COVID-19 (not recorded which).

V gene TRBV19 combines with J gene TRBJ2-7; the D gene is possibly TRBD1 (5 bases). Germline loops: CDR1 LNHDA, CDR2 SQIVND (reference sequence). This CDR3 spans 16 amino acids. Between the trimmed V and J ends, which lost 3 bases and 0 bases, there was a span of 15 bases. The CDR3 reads CASSIFSGLSSYEQYF. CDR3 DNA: TGTGCCAGTAGTATCTTCTCAGGGCTAAGCTCCTACGAGCAGTACTTC.

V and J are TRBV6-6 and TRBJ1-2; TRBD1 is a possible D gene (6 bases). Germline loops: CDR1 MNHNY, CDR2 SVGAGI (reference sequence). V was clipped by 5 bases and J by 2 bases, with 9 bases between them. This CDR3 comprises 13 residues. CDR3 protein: CASSRGQNYGYTF. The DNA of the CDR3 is TGTGCCAGCAGTCGAGGACAGAACTATGGCTACACCTTC.

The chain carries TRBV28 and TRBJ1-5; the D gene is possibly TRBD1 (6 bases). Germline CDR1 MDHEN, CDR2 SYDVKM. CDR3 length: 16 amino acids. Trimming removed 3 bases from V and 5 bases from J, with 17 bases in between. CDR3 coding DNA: TGTGCCAGCAGTTTTGGGGGAGGGGGGAGCGATCAGCCCCAGCATTTT. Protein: CASSFGGGGSDQPQHF.

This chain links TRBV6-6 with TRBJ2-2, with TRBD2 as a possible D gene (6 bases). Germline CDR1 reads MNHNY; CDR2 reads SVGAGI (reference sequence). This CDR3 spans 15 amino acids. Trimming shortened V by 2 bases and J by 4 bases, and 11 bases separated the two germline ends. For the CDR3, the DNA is TGTGCCAGCAGTTACGGAGGGGTATCCACCGGGGAGCTGTTTTTT. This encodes CASSYGGVSTGELFF.

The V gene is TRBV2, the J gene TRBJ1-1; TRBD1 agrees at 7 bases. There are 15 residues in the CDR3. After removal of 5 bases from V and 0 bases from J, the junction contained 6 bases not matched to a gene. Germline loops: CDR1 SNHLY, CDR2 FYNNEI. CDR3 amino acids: CASSQGQIMNTEAFF. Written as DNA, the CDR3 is TGTGCCAGCAGTCAGGGACAGATAATGAACACTGAAGCTTTCTTT.

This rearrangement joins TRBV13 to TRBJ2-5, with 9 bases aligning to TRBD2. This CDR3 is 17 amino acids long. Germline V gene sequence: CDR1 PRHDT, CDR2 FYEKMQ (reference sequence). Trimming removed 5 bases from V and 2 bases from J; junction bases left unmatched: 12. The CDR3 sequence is CASSVYLGAGGQETQYF. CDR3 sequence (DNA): TGTGCCAGCAGCGTCTACCTCGGGGCGGGAGGGCAAGAGACCCAGTACTTC.

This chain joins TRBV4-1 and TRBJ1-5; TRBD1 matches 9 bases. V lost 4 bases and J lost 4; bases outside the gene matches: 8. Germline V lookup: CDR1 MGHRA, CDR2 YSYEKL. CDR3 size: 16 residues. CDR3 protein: CASSLQPGQGNQPQHF. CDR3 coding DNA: TGCGCCAGCAGCCTACAACCGGGACAGGGTAATCAGCCCCAGCATTTT.

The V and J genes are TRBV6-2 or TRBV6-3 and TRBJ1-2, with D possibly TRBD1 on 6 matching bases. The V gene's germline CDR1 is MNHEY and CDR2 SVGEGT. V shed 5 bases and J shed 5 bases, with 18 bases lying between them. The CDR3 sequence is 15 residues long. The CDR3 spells CASSRSGTQSYGYTF. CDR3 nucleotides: TGTGCCAGCAGTCGAAGCGGGACACAATCTTATGGCTACACCTTC.

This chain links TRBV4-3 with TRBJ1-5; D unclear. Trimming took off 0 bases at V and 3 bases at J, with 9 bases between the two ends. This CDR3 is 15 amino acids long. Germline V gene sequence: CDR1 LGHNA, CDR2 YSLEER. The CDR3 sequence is CASSQDSTINQPQHF. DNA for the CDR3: TGCGCCAGCAGCCAAGATAGCACGATCAATCAGCCCCAGCATTTT.

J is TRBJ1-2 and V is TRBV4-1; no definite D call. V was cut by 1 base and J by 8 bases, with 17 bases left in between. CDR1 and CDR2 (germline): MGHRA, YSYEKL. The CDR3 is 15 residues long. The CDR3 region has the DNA TGCGCCAGCAGCCAAGCCGACACCACCGTCTGGGGCTACACCTTC. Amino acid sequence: CASSQADTTVWGYTF.

The CDR3 DNA follows: TGTGCCAGCAGCCAAGATGTCAGAAAAGAGACCCAGTACTTC. Amino acid sequence: CASSQDVRKETQYF. The rearrangement joins TRBV3-1 (or the pseudogene TRBV3-2) to TRBJ2-5; D is undetermined. V gave up 0 bases and J gave up 3 bases, with 8 bases separating them. Per germline, CDR1 LGHDT and CDR2 YNNKEL (reference sequence). The CDR3 loop spans 14 amino acids.

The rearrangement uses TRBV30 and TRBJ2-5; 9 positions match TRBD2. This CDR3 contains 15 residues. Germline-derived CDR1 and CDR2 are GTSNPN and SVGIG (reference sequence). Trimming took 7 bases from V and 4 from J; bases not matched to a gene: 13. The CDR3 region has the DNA TGTGCCTCGATCTGGGGCGGGGGGGCTGGAGAGACCCAGTACTTC. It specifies CASIWGGGAGETQYF.

The DNA of the CDR3 is TGTGCCAGCAGCTTATCGGTCTCCTACGAGCAGTACTTC. Its translation: CASSLSVSYEQYF. The V and J genes are TRBV7-2 and TRBJ2-7, with D uncertain. Germline CDR1 is SGHTA and CDR2 is FQGNSA. V shed 2 bases and J shed 0 bases, with 5 bases lying between them. The CDR3 runs to 13 residues.

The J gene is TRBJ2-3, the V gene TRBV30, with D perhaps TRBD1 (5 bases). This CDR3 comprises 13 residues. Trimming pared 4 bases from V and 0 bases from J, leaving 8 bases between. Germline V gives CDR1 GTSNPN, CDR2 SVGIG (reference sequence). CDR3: CAWNQGSTDTQYF. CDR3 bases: TGTGCCTGGAACCAGGGTAGCACAGATACGCAGTATTTT.

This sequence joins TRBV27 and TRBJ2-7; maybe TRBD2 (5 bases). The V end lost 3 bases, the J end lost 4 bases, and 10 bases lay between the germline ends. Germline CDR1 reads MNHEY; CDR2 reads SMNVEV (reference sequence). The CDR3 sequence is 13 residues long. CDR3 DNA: TGTGCCAGCAGTTTGGCCGGGGAATACGAGCAGTACTTC. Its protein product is CASSLAGEYEQYF.

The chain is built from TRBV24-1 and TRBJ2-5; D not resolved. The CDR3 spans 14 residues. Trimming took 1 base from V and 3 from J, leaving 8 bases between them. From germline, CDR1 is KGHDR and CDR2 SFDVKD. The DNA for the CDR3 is TGTGCCACCAGTGATTTTCCCCCAAAAGAGACCCAGTACTTC. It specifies CATSDFPPKETQYF.

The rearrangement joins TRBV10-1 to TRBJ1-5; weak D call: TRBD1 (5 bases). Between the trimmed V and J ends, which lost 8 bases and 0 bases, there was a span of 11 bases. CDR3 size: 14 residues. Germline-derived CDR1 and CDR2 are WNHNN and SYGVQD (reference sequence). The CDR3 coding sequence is TGCGCCAGCTTGGGGGGGACTAGCAATCAGCCCCAGCATTTT. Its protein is CASLGGTSNQPQHF.

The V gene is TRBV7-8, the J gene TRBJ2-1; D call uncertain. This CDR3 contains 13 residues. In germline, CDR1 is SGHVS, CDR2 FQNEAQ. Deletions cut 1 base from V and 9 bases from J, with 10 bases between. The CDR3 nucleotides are TGTGCCAGCAGCTTAGAGTCCGGGTTTGAGCAGTTCTTC. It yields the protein CASSLESGFEQFF.

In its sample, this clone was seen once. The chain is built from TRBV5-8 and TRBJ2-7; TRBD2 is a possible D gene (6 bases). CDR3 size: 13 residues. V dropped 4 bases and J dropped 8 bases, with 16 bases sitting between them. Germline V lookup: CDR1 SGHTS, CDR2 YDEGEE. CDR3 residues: CASSAGLVPKQYF. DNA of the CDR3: TGTGCCAGCAGCGCGGGACTCGTCCCAAAGCAGTACTTC.